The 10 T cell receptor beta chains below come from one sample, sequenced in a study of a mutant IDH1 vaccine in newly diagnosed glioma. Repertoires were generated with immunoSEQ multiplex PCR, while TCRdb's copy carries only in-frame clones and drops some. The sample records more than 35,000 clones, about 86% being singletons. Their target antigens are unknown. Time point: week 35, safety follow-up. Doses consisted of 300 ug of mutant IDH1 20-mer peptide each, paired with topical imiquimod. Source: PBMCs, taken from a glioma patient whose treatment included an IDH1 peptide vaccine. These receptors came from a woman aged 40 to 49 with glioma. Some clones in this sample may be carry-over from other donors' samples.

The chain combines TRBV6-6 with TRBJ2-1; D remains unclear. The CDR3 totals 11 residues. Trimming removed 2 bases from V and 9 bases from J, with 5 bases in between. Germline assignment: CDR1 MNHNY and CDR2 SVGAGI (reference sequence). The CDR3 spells CASSYSREQFF. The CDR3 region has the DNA TGTGCCAGCAGTTACAGTCGTGAGCAGTTCTTC.

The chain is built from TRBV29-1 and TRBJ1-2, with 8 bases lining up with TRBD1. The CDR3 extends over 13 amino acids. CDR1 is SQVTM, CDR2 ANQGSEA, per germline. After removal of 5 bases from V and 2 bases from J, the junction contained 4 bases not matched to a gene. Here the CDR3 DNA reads TGCAGCGTTCAGCAGGGGGCAAACTATGGCTACACCTTC. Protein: CSVQQGANYGYTF.

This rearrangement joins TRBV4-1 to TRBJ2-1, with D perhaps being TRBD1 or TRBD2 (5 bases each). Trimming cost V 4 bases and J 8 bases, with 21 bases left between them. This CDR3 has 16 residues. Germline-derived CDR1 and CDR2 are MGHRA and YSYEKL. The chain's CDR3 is CASSPVGAFKDYEQFF. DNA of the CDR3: TGCGCCAGCAGCCCAGTCGGGGCGTTTAAGGATTATGAGCAGTTCTTC.

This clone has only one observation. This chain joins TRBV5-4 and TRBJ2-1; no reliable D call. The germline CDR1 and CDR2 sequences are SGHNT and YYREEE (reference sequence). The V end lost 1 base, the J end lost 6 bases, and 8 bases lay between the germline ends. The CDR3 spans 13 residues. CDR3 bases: TGTGCCAGCAGCTTGATGTCTGGCAATGAGCAGTTCTTC. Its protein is CASSLMSGNEQFF. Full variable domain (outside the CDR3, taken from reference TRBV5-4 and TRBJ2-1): ETGVTQSPTHLIKTRGQQVTLRCSSQSGHNTVSWYQQALGQGPQFIFQYYREEENGRGNFPPRFSGLQFPNYSSELNVNALELDDSALYLCASSLMSGNEQFFGPGTRLTVL.

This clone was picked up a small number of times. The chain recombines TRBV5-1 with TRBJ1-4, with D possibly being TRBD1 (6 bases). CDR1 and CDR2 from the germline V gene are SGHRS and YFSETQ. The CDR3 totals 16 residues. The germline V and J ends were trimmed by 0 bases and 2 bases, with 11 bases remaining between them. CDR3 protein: CASSLGWGGTNEKLFF. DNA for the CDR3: TGCGCCAGCAGCTTGGGCTGGGGGGGCACTAATGAAAAACTGTTTTTT.

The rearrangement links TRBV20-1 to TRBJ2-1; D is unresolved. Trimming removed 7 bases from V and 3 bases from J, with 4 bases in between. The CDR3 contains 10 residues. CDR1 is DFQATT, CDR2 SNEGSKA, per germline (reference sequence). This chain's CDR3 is CSGSYNEQFF. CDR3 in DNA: TGCAGTGGCAGCTACAATGAGCAGTTCTTC.

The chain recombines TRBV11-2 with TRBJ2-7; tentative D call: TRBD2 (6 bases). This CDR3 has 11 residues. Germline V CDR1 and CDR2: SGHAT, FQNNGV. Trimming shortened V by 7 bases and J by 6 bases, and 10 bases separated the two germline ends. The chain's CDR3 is CASTGLGEQYF. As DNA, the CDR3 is TGTGCCAGCACGGGACTCGGCGAGCAGTACTTC.

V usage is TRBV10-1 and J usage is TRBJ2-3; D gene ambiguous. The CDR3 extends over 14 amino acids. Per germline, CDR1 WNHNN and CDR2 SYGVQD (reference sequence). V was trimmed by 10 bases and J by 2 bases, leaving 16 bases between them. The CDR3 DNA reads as TGCGCCACCCGACCGAGCCCCGTCACAGATACGCAGTATTTT. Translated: CATRPSPVTDTQYF.

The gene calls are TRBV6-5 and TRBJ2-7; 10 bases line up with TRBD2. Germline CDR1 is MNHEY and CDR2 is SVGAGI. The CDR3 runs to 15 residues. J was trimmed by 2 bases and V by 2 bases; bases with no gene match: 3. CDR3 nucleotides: TGTGCCAGCAGTTACCAGCGGGAGGGAACCTACGAGCAGTACTTC. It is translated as CASSYQREGTYEQYF.

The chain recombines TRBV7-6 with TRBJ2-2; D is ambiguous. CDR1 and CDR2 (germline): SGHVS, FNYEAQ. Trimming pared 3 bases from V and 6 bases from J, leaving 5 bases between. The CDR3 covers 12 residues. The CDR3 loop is CASSLRPGELFF. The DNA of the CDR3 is TGTGCCAGCAGCTTGAGGCCCGGGGAGCTGTTTTTT.